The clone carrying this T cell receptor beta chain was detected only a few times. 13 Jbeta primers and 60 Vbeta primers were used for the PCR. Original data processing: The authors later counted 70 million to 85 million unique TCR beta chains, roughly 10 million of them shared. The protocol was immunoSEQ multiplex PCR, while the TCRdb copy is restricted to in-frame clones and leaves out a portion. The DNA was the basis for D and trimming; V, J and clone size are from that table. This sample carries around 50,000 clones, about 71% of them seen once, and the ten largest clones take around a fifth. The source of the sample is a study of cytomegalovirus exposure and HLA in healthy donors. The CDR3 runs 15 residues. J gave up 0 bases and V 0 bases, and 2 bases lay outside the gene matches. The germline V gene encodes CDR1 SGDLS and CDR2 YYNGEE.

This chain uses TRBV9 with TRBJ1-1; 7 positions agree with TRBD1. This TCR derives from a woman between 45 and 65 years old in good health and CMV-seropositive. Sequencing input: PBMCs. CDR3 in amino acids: CASSVGGQLNTEAFF. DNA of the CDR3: TGTGCCAGCAGCGTAGGGGGACAGCTGAACACTGAAGCTTTCTTT.